Listed below are T cell receptor beta chains from one sample, sequenced in a study of vaccination effects on CD4 cells after COVID-19. What these receptors recognize is not known. Using immunoSEQ multiplex PCR, the repertoire was profiled, and TCRdb retains in-frame clones only, with some absent. Counted here are about 25,000 clones, about 73% occurring once; the ten biggest clones make up about 10%. Sequencing was performed on CD4+ T cells from PBMCs cultured without peptide, taken before COVID-19 vaccination. These TCRs come from a human donor who received a COVID-19 vaccine. The CDR3 runs from the conserved cysteine through the conserved F or W. D genes are given only for firm matches. The listing skips clone size in some rows; elsewhere it reads once, few, many or a size class.

CDR3 length	V gene	clone size	D gene	J gene	CDR3 protein	CDR3 DNA
15	TRBV28	.	TRBD2	TRBJ2-1	CASSLVSGRANEQFF	TGTGCCAGCAGTTTAGTTAGCGGGAGGGCCAATGAGCAGTTCTTC
12	TRBV14	.	.	TRBJ2-1	CASSPLRGEQFF	TGTGCCAGCAGCCCCCTGCGGGGTGAGCAGTTCTTC
15	TRBV15	.	TRBD1	TRBJ2-7	CATSPDRGLAYEQYF	TGTGCCACCAGTCCGGACAGGGGGCTTGCCTACGAGCAGTACTTC
14	TRBV7-2	.	.	TRBJ1-3	CASRAPGYGNTIYF	TGTGCCAGCAGGGCCCCGGGGTATGGAAACACCATATATTTT
10	TRBV20-1	once	.	TRBJ2-1	CSGGNNEQFF	TGCAGTGGGGGAAACAATGAGCAGTTCTTC
12	TRBV30	.	TRBD2	TRBJ2-4	CAWSESGGIQYF	TGTGCCTGGAGTGAAAGCGGGGGGATTCAGTACTTC
15	TRBV7-7	.	.	TRBJ2-5	CASSLDGEYQETQYF	TGTGCTAGCAGCTTAGACGGGGAGTACCAAGAGACCCAGTACTTC
18	TRBV4-1	.	TRBD2	TRBJ2-1	CASSFPGLAPSSYNEQFF	TGCGCCAGCAGCTTCCCCGGACTAGCGCCCAGCTCCTACAATGAGCAGTTCTTC
17	TRBV7-3	.	TRBD1	TRBJ1-1	CASSLFSGQGGNTEAFF	TGTGCCAGCAGCTTATTTTCTGGACAGGGAGGAAACACTGAAGCTTTCTTT
13	TRBV2	few	.	TRBJ1-2	CASSPDSNYGYTF	TGTGCCAGCAGCCCGGACAGTAACTATGGCTACACCTTC
18	TRBV10-3	.	.	TRBJ1-3	CAISERQAVKSPGNTIYF	TGTGCCATCAGTGAACGACAGGCCGTGAAATCCCCTGGAAACACCATATATTTT